The 32 T cell receptor beta chains listed next were all sequenced from one sample in a study of somatic mutations in cytotoxic T cells in rheumatoid arthritis. The data were produced by immunoSEQ multiplex PCR, yet TCRdb's version contains in-frame clones alone and is incomplete. The sample includes approximately 18,000 clones, around three quarters seen only once; the top ten take about 5%. Sequenced sample: CD8+ T cells sorted from blood. These receptors were taken from an adult with rheumatoid arthritis.

This clone came up once. The chain joins TRBV14 to TRBJ2-5; D gene unclear. Germline CDR1 is SGHDN and CDR2 is FVKESK. Trimming removed 3 bases at V and 7 bases at J, with 18 bases between. The CDR3 has 15 residues. CDR3 DNA sequence: TGTGCCAGCAGCCACCCCAGCCAGGCGCATGGGACCCAGTACTTC. Protein product: CASSHPSQAHGTQYF.

This rearrangement joins TRBV13 to TRBJ2-7; D is possibly TRBD2 (5 bases). Per germline, CDR1 PRHDT and CDR2 FYEKMQ (reference sequence). V was pared by 2 bases and J by 1 base, with 12 bases between. The CDR3 sequence is 15 residues long. DNA of the CDR3: TGTGCCAGCAGCTTAACCTCATCGGGGTCCTACGAGCAGTACTTC. It translates to CASSLTSSGSYEQYF.

V usage is TRBV5-8 and J usage is TRBJ2-1, with TRBD2 matching 11 bases. Trimming cost V 2 bases and J 5 bases; bases outside gene matches: 9. Germline V gives CDR1 SGHTS, CDR2 YDEGEE. This CDR3 is built from 17 residues. CDR3 residues: CASSFSSGGFVDNEQFF. The CDR3 DNA reads as TGTGCCAGCAGCTTTTCTAGCGGGGGGTTCGTCGACAATGAGCAGTTCTTC.

The chain carries TRBV10-2 and TRBJ2-5, with D unresolved. Trimming cost V 5 bases and J 5 bases, with 18 bases left between them. Looked up from germline, CDR1 is WSHSY and CDR2 is SAAADI. The CDR3 has 15 amino acids. CDR3 amino acids: CASSPTQRPVETQYF. The CDR3, as DNA: TGCGCCAGCAGTCCCACCCAACGACCCGTGGAGACCCAGTACTTC.

The rearrangement uses TRBV5-6 and TRBJ1-1; D is ambiguous. Trimming removed 0 bases at V and 10 bases at J, with 7 bases between. From germline, CDR1 is SGHDT and CDR2 YYEEEE. The CDR3 is 11 residues long. The CDR3 protein is CASSLADRAFF. DNA for the CDR3: TGTGCCAGCAGCTTGGCAGACCGAGCTTTCTTT. Filled out from reference TRBV5-6 and TRBJ1-1, the complete variable domain reads DAGVTQSPTHLIKTRGQQVTLRCSPKSGHDTVSWYQQALGQGPQFIFQYYEEEERQRGNFPDRFSGHQFPNYSSELNVNALLLGDSALYLCASSLADRAFFGQGTRLTVV.

This chain joins TRBV7-2 and TRBJ2-2, with D possibly matching TRBD1 (6 bases). Trimming took 3 bases from V and 1 from J, leaving 12 bases between them. In germline, CDR1 is SGHTA, CDR2 FQGNSA. The CDR3 is made up of 16 amino acids. CDR3 sequence reads: CASSLGKGGNTGELFF. The CDR3 DNA follows: TGTGCCAGCAGCTTGGGCAAAGGGGGGAACACCGGGGAGCTGTTTTTT. The full variable domain, its missing parts supplied by reference TRBV7-2 and TRBJ2-2, is GAGVSQSPSNKVTEKGKDVELRCDPISGHTALYWYRQSLGQGLEFLIYFQGNSAPDKSGLPSDRFSAERTGGSVSTLTIQRTQQEDSAVYLCASSLGKGGNTGELFFGEGSRLTVL.

This clone has a single count. The rearrangement links TRBV7-6 to TRBJ2-1; 9 bases map to TRBD2. The CDR3 totals 15 residues. Germline V gene lookup returns CDR1 SGHVS and CDR2 FNYEAQ. J lost 6 bases, V lost 2 bases, and 5 bases had no gene match. The CDR3 region has the DNA TGTGCCAGCAGCTTAAGGCGGGGGGGGCTCAATGAGCAGTTCTTC. This translates into CASSLRRGGLNEQFF.

The chain combines TRBV28 with TRBJ2-3, with D tentatively TRBD1 (5 bases). Trimming took 5 bases from V and 3 from J, leaving 12 bases between them. The CDR3 is 14 amino acids. Germline CDR1 is MDHEN and CDR2 is SYDVKM. CDR3 coding DNA: TGTGCCAGCAGTCCCCCTTGGACAACAGATACGCAGTATTTT. It codes for CASSPPWTTDTQYF.

The V call is TRBV11-2, the J call TRBJ1-2; D is undetermined. This CDR3 region has 15 residues. Germline V gene sequence: CDR1 SGHAT, CDR2 FQNNGV. The germline V and J ends were trimmed by 1 base and 4 bases, with 13 bases remaining between them. Here the CDR3 reads CASSLVSGSGYGYTF. The CDR3 region has the DNA TGTGCCAGCAGCTTAGTAAGCGGATCGGGCTATGGCTACACCTTC.

Here the CDR3 reads CASSLASGPIYEQYF. CDR3 sequence (DNA): TGTGCCAGCAGCTTAGCCTCCGGGCCGATCTACGAGCAGTACTTC. The chain uses TRBV11-2 and TRBJ2-7; no reliable D call. Trimming took off 1 base at V and 3 bases at J, with 13 bases between the two ends. This CDR3 comprises 15 residues. Germline V gene sequence: CDR1 SGHAT, CDR2 FQNNGV.

This clone has a handful of counts. CDR3 sequence (DNA): TGTGCCAGCAGCTTAATTCCGGAAAAACTGTTTTTT. Translating gives CASSLIPEKLFF. This chain joins TRBV7-9 and TRBJ1-4; D remains ambiguous. Trimming cost V 2 bases and J 8 bases, with 6 bases left between them. This CDR3 region has 12 residues. Germline V lookup: CDR1 SEHNR, CDR2 FQNEAQ (reference sequence).

This chain joins TRBV9 and TRBJ2-2; D is uncertain. V shed 1 base and J shed 3 bases, with 4 bases lying between them. CDR1 and CDR2 from the germline V gene are SGDLS and YYNGEE. The CDR3 sequence is 13 residues long. CDR3 in amino acids: CASSVFDTGELFF. CDR3 nucleotides: TGTGCCAGCAGCGTATTCGACACCGGGGAGCTGTTTTTT. The full variable domain, its missing parts supplied by reference TRBV9 and TRBJ2-2, is DSGVTQTPKHLITATGQRVTLRCSPRSGDLSVYWYQQSLDQGLQFLIQYYNGEERAKGNILERFSAQQFPDLHSELNLSSLELGDSALYFCASSVFDTGELFFGEGSRLTVL.

The rearrangement uses TRBV19 and TRBJ2-1; 8 nucleotides agree with TRBD2. The J segment lost 5 bases and the V segment lost 8 bases, leaving 8 bases of the junction unmatched. CDR3 length equals 14 residues. The V gene's germline CDR1 is LNHDA and CDR2 SQIVND (reference sequence). CDR3 residues: CASSERGTHNEQFF. DNA for the CDR3: TGTGCCAGTTCGGAGCGGGGGACCCACAATGAGCAGTTCTTC.

J is TRBJ1-1 and V is TRBV19; 7 bases are a match to TRBD1. Germline V lookup: CDR1 LNHDA, CDR2 SQIVND (reference sequence). The junction had 4 bases not matched to a gene; V was cut back by 4 bases and J by 5 bases. The CDR3 is made up of 13 amino acids. The CDR3 nucleotides are TGTGCCAGTAGTACGACAGGGAGGACTGAAGCTTTCTTT. Its protein is CASSTTGRTEAFF.

A note on this clone: The same CDR3 arises from other DNA sequences in this sample as well. This chain links TRBV19 with TRBJ1-5; 10 bases match TRBD1. Trimming removed 8 bases from V and 3 bases from J; junction bases left unmatched: 7. The CDR3 extends over 15 amino acids. CDR1 LNHDA and CDR2 SQIVND come from the germline V gene (reference sequence). CDR3 sequence reads: CASSGTGAINQPQHF. In DNA form, the CDR3 reads TGTGCCAGTTCCGGGACAGGGGCTATCAATCAGCCCCAGCATTTT.

The rearrangement joins TRBV18 to TRBJ2-1; D call uncertain. The ends were cut back, 6 bases at V and 4 bases at J, with 7 bases in the middle. The CDR3 spans 12 residues. The germline gives CDR1 KGHSH, CDR2 LQKENI. CDR3 sequence reads: CASSPIYNEQFF. CDR3 sequence (DNA): TGTGCCAGCTCCCCTATTTACAATGAGCAGTTCTTC.

The V gene is TRBV4-1, the J gene TRBJ2-1, with 11 bases matching TRBD2. This CDR3 is 14 amino acids long. CDR1 MGHRA and CDR2 YSYEKL come from the germline V gene. V was pared by 6 bases and J by 8 bases, with 6 bases of the junction left unmatched. This CDR3 reads CASRGGTSGDEQFF. In DNA form, the CDR3 reads TGCGCCAGCAGGGGCGGGACTAGCGGTGATGAGCAGTTCTTC.

The chain joins TRBV4-2 to TRBJ2-7; 9 bases align to TRBD2. The CDR3 is 15 amino acids. The germline gives CDR1 LGHNA, CDR2 YNFKEQ. Trimming removed 0 bases from V and 3 bases from J; junction bases left unmatched: 3. This CDR3 is CASSQEGLAGYEQYF. CDR3 DNA: TGTGCCAGCAGCCAAGAGGGACTAGCTGGCTACGAGCAGTACTTC.

The gene calls are TRBV6-1 and TRBJ2-3; D possibly corresponds to TRBD1 (5 bases). The V gene's germline CDR1 is MNHNS and CDR2 SASEGT. The V gene lost 1 base and the J gene lost 1 base, with 15 bases spanning the gap. CDR3 length equals 17 residues. CDR3 sequence (DNA): TGTGCCAGCAGTGAAGTGGGGCCCTTTGTGGGCACAGATACGCAGTATTTT. Translation: CASSEVGPFVGTDTQYF.

J is TRBJ2-5 and V is TRBV9; 7 bases are a match to TRBD1. The end of the DNA fits TRBJ2-7 better, so the J call may be wrong. The CDR3 is made up of 14 amino acids. CDR1 and CDR2 from the germline V gene are SGDLS and YYNGEE. CDR3 residues: CASSQTGSSYEQYF. The DNA of the CDR3 is TGTGCCAGCAGTCAGACAGGGAGCTCCTACGAGCAGTACTTC.

The V call is TRBV19, the J call TRBJ1-1; D is uncertain. CDR3 size: 12 residues. The V end lost 9 bases, the J end lost 2 bases, and 10 bases lay between the germline ends. The V gene's germline CDR1 is LNHDA and CDR2 SQIVND (reference sequence). The CDR3 DNA follows: TGTGCCAGCCGGGGAGAAAACACTGAAGCTTTCTTT. It specifies CASRGENTEAFF.

The chain uses TRBV6-5 and TRBJ1-1, with a weak D call TRBD1 (6 bases). This CDR3 is built from 15 residues. Germline CDR1 and CDR2: MNHEY and SVGAGI. The ends were cut back, 1 base at V and 5 bases at J, with 14 bases in the middle. The DNA of the CDR3 is TGTGCCAGCAGTTACTATCATACAGGGAGGACTGAAGCTTTCTTT. It encodes CASSYYHTGRTEAFF.

The chain employs TRBV7-6 and TRBJ2-2; D uncertain. The CDR3 is 16 amino acids. V was cut by 2 bases and J by 6 bases, with 16 bases left in between. Germline lookup yields CDR1 SGHVS and CDR2 FNYEAQ. The CDR3 coding sequence is TGTGCCAGCAGCTTACCCCCTAAAATCAACGCCGGGGAGCTGTTTTTT. It codes for CASSLPPKINAGELFF.

The chain is built from TRBV4-1 and TRBJ2-7; D may be TRBD2 (6 bases). CDR1 and CDR2 from the germline V gene are MGHRA and YSYEKL. The CDR3 has 14 residues. Trimming left V 8 bases short and J 2 bases short, with 16 bases between. CDR3 nucleotide sequence: TGCGCCAGCTCCTCGCCCGGGGGAACCTACGAGCAGTACTTC. Protein sequence: CASSSPGGTYEQYF.

The chain couples TRBV7-8 to TRBJ1-5; D uncertain. Trimming removed 5 bases at V and 0 bases at J, with 11 bases between. The germline V gene encodes CDR1 SGHVS and CDR2 FQNEAQ. This CDR3 region has 15 residues. CDR3 loop: CASSPLGTSNQPQHF. CDR3 bases: TGTGCCAGCAGCCCTCTGGGAACTAGCAATCAGCCCCAGCATTTT.

The chain joins TRBV7-9 to TRBJ1-4; 7 nucleotides agree with TRBD1. Germline CDR1 is SEHNR and CDR2 is FQNEAQ (reference sequence). This CDR3 region has 14 residues. V shed 7 bases and J 3 bases; nucleotides not matched to a gene: 5. The CDR3 DNA follows: TGTGCCAGCACCCCGGGACAGCCTAATGAAAAACTGTTTTTT. Translated, it gives CASTPGQPNEKLFF.

This clone occurred a few times. The J gene is TRBJ1-1, the V gene TRBV13; no reliable D call. Trimming pared 5 bases from V and 1 base from J, leaving 5 bases between. The CDR3 contains 12 residues. Germline loops: CDR1 PRHDT, CDR2 FYEKMQ (reference sequence). CDR3 sequence: CASSLQNTEAFF. In DNA, the CDR3 is TGTGCCAGCAGCCTACAGAACACTGAAGCTTTCTTT.

Of note for this clone: Other DNA sequences within the sample encode an identical CDR3. The genes are TRBV7-9 and TRBJ2-7; D is ambiguous. Deletions cut 5 bases from V and 1 base from J, with 6 bases between. The germline V gene has CDR1 SEHNR and CDR2 FQNEAQ (reference sequence). The CDR3 loop spans 12 amino acids. The DNA of the CDR3 is TGTGCCAGCAGCGCCCGATCCTACGAGCAGTACTTC. As protein: CASSARSYEQYF.

This chain links TRBV6-1 with TRBJ1-2; D not certain. Per germline, CDR1 MNHNS and CDR2 SASEGT. V gave up 7 bases and J gave up 2 bases, with 17 bases separating them. This CDR3 has 15 amino acids. The CDR3 loop is CASTPGEGRNYGYTF. Written as DNA, the CDR3 is TGTGCCAGCACTCCCGGGGAGGGTCGGAACTATGGCTACACCTTC.

This chain connects TRBV5-1 to TRBJ2-3; D is ambiguous. This CDR3 is 16 amino acids long. Germline V gene data show CDR1 as SGHRS and CDR2 as YFSETQ. The V and J ends lost 2 bases and 2 bases respectively, with 15 bases between them. The CDR3 DNA is TGCGCCAGCAGCTTAGGTGTAACTACCAACACAGATACGCAGTATTTT. It codes for CASSLGVTTNTDTQYF.

The chain employs TRBV11-2 and TRBJ2-5, with a possible D match to TRBD1 (5 bases). Trimming shortened V by 1 base and J by 0 bases, and 6 bases separated the two germline ends. This CDR3 is built from 14 residues. CDR1 is SGHAT, CDR2 FQNNGV, per germline. The CDR3 sequence is CASSLGQNQETQYF. The CDR3, as DNA: TGTGCCAGCAGCTTAGGACAGAACCAAGAGACCCAGTACTTC.

The chain joins TRBV4-1 to TRBJ2-5; D is perhaps TRBD1 or TRBD2 (5 bases each). The CDR3 length is 18 residues. Germline V CDR1 and CDR2: MGHRA, YSYEKL. V was trimmed by 4 bases and J by 3 bases, leaving 24 bases between them. CDR3 region: CASSRILIPTEGKETQYF. CDR3 DNA sequence: TGCGCCAGCAGCCGTATCCTAATTCCGACAGAGGGCAAAGAGACCCAGTACTTC.